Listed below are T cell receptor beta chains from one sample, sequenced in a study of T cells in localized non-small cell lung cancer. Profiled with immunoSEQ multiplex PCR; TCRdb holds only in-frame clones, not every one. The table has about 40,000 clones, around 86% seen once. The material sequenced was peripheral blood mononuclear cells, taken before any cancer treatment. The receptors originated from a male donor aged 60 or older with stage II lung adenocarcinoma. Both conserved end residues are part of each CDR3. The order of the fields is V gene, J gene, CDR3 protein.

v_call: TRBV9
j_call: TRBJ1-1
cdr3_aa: CASSVGGQVRITEAFF

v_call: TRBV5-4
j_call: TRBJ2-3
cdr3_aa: CASSLTVYSTDTQYF

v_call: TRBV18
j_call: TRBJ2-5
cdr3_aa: CASSPLGSQETQYF

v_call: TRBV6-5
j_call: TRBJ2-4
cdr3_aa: CASKGQRAKNIQYF

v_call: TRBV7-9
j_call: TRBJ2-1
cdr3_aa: CASSPPGTVYNEQFF

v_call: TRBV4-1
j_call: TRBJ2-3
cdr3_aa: CASSAGGPGDTQYF

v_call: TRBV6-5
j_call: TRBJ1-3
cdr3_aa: CASSYSGGTGNTIYF

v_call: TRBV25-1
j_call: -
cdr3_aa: CASSEHGQRYEQYF

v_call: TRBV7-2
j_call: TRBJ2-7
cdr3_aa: CASSLDRIEQYF

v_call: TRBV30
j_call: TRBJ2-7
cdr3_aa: CAWSVRDRGGEQYF

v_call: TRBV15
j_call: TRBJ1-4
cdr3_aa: CATRFTGIGNEKLFF

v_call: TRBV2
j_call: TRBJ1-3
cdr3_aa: CASSEGGFGNTIYF

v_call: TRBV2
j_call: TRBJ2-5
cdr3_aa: CASSEDTVAGVQETQYF

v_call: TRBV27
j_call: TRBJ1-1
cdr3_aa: CASSLQGGSTEAFF

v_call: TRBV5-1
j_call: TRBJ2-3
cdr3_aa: CASSSGTPNSDTQYF

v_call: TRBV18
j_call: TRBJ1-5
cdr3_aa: CASSSDRGQPQHF

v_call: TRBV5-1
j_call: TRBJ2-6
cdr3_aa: CASSLIGAGANVLTF

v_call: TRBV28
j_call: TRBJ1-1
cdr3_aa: CASSFPRSAGTEAFF

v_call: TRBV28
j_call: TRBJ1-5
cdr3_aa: CASSFLPYQGMSNQPQHF

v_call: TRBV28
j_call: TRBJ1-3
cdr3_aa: CASTSPPGQGNTIYF

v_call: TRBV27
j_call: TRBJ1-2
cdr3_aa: CASSSKGQMANYGYTF

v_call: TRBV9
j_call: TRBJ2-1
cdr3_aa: CASSVALAGSSYNEQFF

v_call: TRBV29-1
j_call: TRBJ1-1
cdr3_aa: CSGRGPGDTEAFF

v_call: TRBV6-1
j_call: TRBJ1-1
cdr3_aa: CASSERTVRMNTEAFF

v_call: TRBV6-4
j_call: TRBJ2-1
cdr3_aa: CASSDHRSGSSYNEQFF

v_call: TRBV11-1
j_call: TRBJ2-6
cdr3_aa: CASSLSVGFSGANVLTF

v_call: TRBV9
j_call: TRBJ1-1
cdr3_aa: CASSVEMNTEAFF

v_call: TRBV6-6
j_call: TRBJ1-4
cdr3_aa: CASSYSTGVSNEKLFF

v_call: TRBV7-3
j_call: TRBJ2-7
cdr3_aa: CASSLATGLGYEQYF

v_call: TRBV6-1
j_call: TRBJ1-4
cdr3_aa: CASTFRGSIDEKLFF

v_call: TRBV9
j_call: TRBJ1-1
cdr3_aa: CASSPHGGERPTEAFF

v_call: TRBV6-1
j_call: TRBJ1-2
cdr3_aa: CASSLRTVASEGYTF

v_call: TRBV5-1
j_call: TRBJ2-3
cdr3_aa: CASSLARQSGLADTDTQYF

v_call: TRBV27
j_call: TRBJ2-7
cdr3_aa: CASSRAERYYEQYF

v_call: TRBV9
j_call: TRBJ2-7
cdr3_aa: CASSPQGQGLYEQYF

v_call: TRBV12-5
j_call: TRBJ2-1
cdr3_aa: CASGLGLAGVWDEQFF

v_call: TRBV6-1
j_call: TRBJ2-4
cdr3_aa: CASSEGGRGIQYF

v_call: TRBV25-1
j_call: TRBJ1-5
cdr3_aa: CASSDRGSQPQHF

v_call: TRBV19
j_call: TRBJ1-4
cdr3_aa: CASSKTGVKGEKLFF

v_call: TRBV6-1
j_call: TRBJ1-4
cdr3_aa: CASSEVLTNEKLFF

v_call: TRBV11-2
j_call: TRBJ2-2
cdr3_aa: CASSLQTLSFTGELFF

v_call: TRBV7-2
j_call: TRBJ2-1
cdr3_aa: CASRTGTSGYNEQFF

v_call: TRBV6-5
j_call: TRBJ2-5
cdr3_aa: CASSYLRTQETQYF

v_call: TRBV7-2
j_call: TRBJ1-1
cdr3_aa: CASSLQKGLNTEAFF

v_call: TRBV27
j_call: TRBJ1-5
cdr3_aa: CASTDREGQPQHF

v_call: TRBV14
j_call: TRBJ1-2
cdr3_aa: CASSQVGTESYGYTF

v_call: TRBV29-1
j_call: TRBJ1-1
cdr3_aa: CSVAGGVEAFF

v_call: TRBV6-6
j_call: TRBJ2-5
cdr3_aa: CASSLGSGVLKQYF

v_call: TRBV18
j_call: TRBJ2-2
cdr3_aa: CASSPPGWERRTGELFF

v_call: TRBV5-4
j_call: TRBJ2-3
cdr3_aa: CASSLSSGRGTDTQYF

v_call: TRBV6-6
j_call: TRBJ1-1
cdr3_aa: CASSHFRDPGLPEAFF

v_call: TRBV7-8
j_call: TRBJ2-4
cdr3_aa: CASSPDENIQYF

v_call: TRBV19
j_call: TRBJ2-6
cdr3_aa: CASSIQGRLNSGANVLTF

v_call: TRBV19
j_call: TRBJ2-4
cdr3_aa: CASSTEQGAKNIQYF

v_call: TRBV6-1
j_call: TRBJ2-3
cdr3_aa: CASSVIVRLDTQYF

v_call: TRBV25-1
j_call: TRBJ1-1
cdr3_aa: CASSVQGGRSAEAFF

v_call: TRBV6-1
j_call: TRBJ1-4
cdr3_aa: CASREFDRVGKLFF

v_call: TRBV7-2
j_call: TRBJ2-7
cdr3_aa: CASSRKREAGYEQYF

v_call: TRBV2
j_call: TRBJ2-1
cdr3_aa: CASSGDGLVGNEQFF